The 18 T cell receptor beta chains below come from one sample, sequenced in a study of graft-versus-host responses after intestinal transplantation. Graft-derived tissue was subjected to processing to liberate intraepithelial and lamina propria lymphocytes. Clones were read by immunoSEQ multiplex PCR, and TCRdb kept only the in-frame ones, dropping some. The sample lists approximately 15,000 clones; approximately 59% were seen once. Sequences were derived from ileum tissue, sampled 524 days after transplant. The receptors derive from a human patient who received an intestinal transplant, so some T cells may come from the graft donor.

V gene TRBV30 combines with J gene TRBJ2-2; 7 bases map to TRBD1. J lost 5 bases, V lost 3 bases, and 6 bases had no gene match. CDR1 and CDR2 from the germline V gene are GTSNPN and SVGIG (reference sequence). The length of the CDR3 is 14 residues. In DNA form, the CDR3 reads TGTGCCTGGAGGACGCGACAGGGAACCGGGGAGCTGTTTTTT. It codes for CAWRTRQGTGELFF.

The gene calls are TRBV6-6 and TRBJ1-2, with 12 positions matching TRBD1. The CDR3 runs to 14 residues. V lost 5 bases to trimming and J lost 6 bases; unmatched junction nucleotides: 4. CDR1 is MNHNY and CDR2 is SVGAGI in the germline V gene (reference sequence). The CDR3 DNA reads as TGTGCCAGCAGTCGGGACAGGGGGCTGAATGGCTACACCTTC. This translates into CASSRDRGLNGYTF.

This clone is a singleton in its sample. The genes are TRBV14 and TRBJ1-1; no definite D call. The CDR3 totals 15 residues. V was trimmed by 2 bases and J by 0 bases, leaving 10 bases between them. Germline V gene lookup returns CDR1 SGHDN and CDR2 FVKESK. CDR3 sequence reads: CASSQNPSVNTEAFF. CDR3 coding DNA: TGTGCCAGCAGCCAAAACCCTTCAGTGAACACTGAAGCTTTCTTT. The full variable domain, in which reference TRBV14 and TRBJ1-1 provide the parts outside the CDR3, is EAGVTQFPSHSVIEKGQTVTLRCDPISGHDNLYWYRRVMGKEIKFLLHFVKESKQDESGMPNNRFLAERTGGTYSTLKVQPAELEDSGVYFCASSQNPSVNTEAFFGQGTRLTVV.

This clone occurred a few times. A read error is likely here: a far larger clone is one base away. This chain links TRBV30 with TRBJ1-1; 8 bases fit TRBD1. The CDR3 extends over 13 amino acids. The J segment lost 4 bases and the V segment lost 5 bases, leaving 6 bases of the junction unmatched. Per the germline V gene, CDR1 is GTSNPN and CDR2 is SVGIG (reference sequence). In DNA form, the CDR3 reads TGTGCCTGGCAAGGGGACAGGAGCACTGAAGCTTTCTTT. It specifies CAWQGDRSTEAFF. The full variable domain, completed using reference TRBV30 and TRBJ1-1, is SQTIHQWPATLVQPVGSPLSLECTVEGTSNPNLYWYRQAAGRGLQLLFYSVGIGQISSEVPQNLSASRPQDRQFILSSKKLLLSDSGFYLCAWQGDRSTEAFFGQGTRLTVV.

This rearrangement joins TRBV7-2 to TRBJ1-2; no definite D call. Germline V gives CDR1 SGHTA, CDR2 FQGNSA. Trimming shortened V by 2 bases and J by 6 bases, and 10 bases separated the two germline ends. CDR3 length equals 13 residues. CDR3 nucleotides: TGTGCCAGCAGCTTATCTAGGAATGATGGCTACACCTTC. Protein sequence: CASSLSRNDGYTF.

The rearrangement joins TRBV7-9 to TRBJ2-7; 10 bases are shared with TRBD1. J gave up 2 bases and V 5 bases, and 3 bases lay outside the gene matches. CDR3 length equals 14 residues. CDR1 SEHNR and CDR2 FQNEAQ come from the germline V gene (reference sequence). CDR3 residues: CASSKGQGAYEQYF. The CDR3 nucleotides are TGTGCCAGCAGCAAAGGACAGGGGGCCTACGAGCAGTACTTC.

The rearrangement joins TRBV11-2 to TRBJ2-1; 12 positions match TRBD2. CDR3 length equals 17 residues. Germline loops: CDR1 SGHAT, CDR2 FQNNGV. Unmatched junction bases numbered 11, after V lost 5 bases and J lost 6 bases. CDR3 in DNA: TGTGCCAGCAGCCCAACCGTCCTAGCGGGGGGGCTCAATGAGCAGTTCTTC. Its protein product is CASSPTVLAGGLNEQFF.

The chain employs TRBV2 and TRBJ2-5; perhaps TRBD1 as D (6 bases). The J call is doubtful: the DNA matches TRBJ2-7 better. There are 12 residues in the CDR3. The germline V gene encodes CDR1 SNHLY and CDR2 FYNNEI. CDR3 region: CASSPQGNEQYF. The CDR3, as DNA: TGTGCCAGCAGTCCACAGGGAAACGAGCAGTACTTC.

The chain carries TRBV6-6 and TRBJ1-1; TRBD1 matches at 7 bases. Germline CDR1 reads MNHNY; CDR2 reads SVGAGI (reference sequence). The CDR3 is made up of 16 amino acids. V lost 2 bases and J lost 2; bases outside the gene matches: 8. The DNA of the CDR3 is TGTGCCAGCAGTTACCTCAGGGGACAGCTAAACACTGAAGCTTTCTTT. Protein sequence: CASSYLRGQLNTEAFF.

This clone was observed a few times. The chain uses TRBV19 and TRBJ1-4; 7 bases are a match to TRBD1. The germline V gene has CDR1 LNHDA and CDR2 SQIVND (reference sequence). V dropped 4 bases and J dropped 3; count of bases not matched to a gene: 8. CDR3 length: 16 amino acids. Here the CDR3 reads CASSTETGTANEKLFF. The DNA of the CDR3 is TGTGCCAGTAGTACTGAAACCGGGACAGCTAATGAAAAACTGTTTTTT.

This clone has just a few counts. Other DNA sequences from this sample encode an identical CDR3 as well. The CDR3 coding sequence is TGCAGCGTTGAAGAAGAAGGAGGGAACTACGAGCAGTACTTC. It codes for CSVEEEGGNYEQYF. The rearrangement links TRBV29-1 to TRBJ2-7, with D maybe TRBD2 (6 bases). With 0 bases removed from V and 3 bases from J, the gap between germline ends came to 12 bases. The germline gives CDR1 SQVTM, CDR2 ANQGSEA. This CDR3 contains 14 residues.

The gene calls are TRBV7-8 and TRBJ1-5, with 7 bases that match TRBD1. The CDR3 runs 15 residues. V shed 1 base, J shed 3 bases, and the junction held 3 bases outside the gene matches. Germline V gene sequence: CDR1 SGHVS, CDR2 FQNEAQ. This CDR3 is CASSLDRGTNQPQHF. As DNA, the CDR3 is TGTGCCAGCAGCTTAGACAGGGGAACCAATCAGCCCCAGCATTTT.

The chain links TRBV4-3 to TRBJ1-2, with D possibly TRBD1 on 6 matching bases. Trimming removed 0 bases from V and 0 bases from J, with 14 bases in between. Looked up from germline, CDR1 is LGHNA and CDR2 is YSLEER. The CDR3 is 17 amino acids. The CDR3 sequence: CASSQDTSQGTNYGYTF. In DNA form, the CDR3 reads TGCGCCAGCAGCCAAGATACTTCCCAGGGGACTAACTATGGCTACACCTTC.

This chain joins TRBV9 and TRBJ1-2; D is unresolved. Germline values: CDR1 SGDLS, CDR2 YYNGEE. The V end lost 0 bases, the J end lost 4 bases, and 10 bases lay between the germline ends. The CDR3 covers 14 residues. CDR3 DNA: TGTGCCAGCAGCGTAGTAAGCACGGGCTATGGCTACACCTTC. As protein: CASSVVSTGYGYTF.

As DNA, the CDR3 is TGTGCCAGCAGCCCGACAGGGAATACTGAAGCTTTCTTT. Its protein product is CASSPTGNTEAFF. V and J are TRBV6-4 and TRBJ1-1; 7 bases agree with TRBD1. V lost 6 bases to trimming and J lost 5 bases; unmatched junction nucleotides: 6. This CDR3 has 13 residues. Germline CDR1 reads MRHNA; CDR2 reads SNTAGT.

The chain employs TRBV6-6 and TRBJ2-3; 7 bases fit TRBD2. V was pared by 5 bases and J by 8 bases, with 13 bases of the junction left unmatched. Germline V CDR1 and CDR2: MNHNY, SVGAGI (reference sequence). This CDR3 spans 15 amino acids. In nucleotides, the CDR3 is TGTGCCAGCAGTCGAAGGGACTACCGACCGGGTACGCAGTATTTT. It translates to CASSRRDYRPGTQYF.

The V call is TRBV5-1, the J call TRBJ1-6; D uncertain. Germline CDR1 and CDR2: SGHRS and YFSETQ. Trimming took 1 base from V and 0 from J, leaving 20 bases between them. The CDR3 spans 20 residues. CDR3 protein: CASSLRGGSSGSSYNSPLHF. CDR3 bases: TGCGCCAGCAGCTTGCGTGGAGGTAGTTCTGGAAGCTCCTATAATTCACCCCTCCACTTT.

This rearrangement joins TRBV18 to TRBJ2-1; 9 bases fit TRBD1. The germline CDR1 and CDR2 sequences are KGHSH and LQKENI. This CDR3 contains 14 residues. Unmatched junction bases numbered 4, after V lost 4 bases and J lost 6 bases. The CDR3: CASSRDRESNEQFF. The CDR3 DNA sequence: TGTGCCAGCTCACGGGACAGGGAGAGCAATGAGCAGTTCTTC.